Listed here are 12 T cell receptor beta chains from one sample, sequenced in a study of cytomegalovirus exposure and HLA in healthy donors (dated by TCRdb to 2016 to 2017). Libraries came from the immunoSEQ multiplex PCR assay. A mixture of 60 forward primers for TCR Vbeta segments and 13 reverse primers for TCR Jbeta segments was used in the multiplex PCR. Entries here come from immuneACCESS through TCRdb and include only in-frame sequences with V and J called. Some clones fail to appear in such tables; in the studies checked, an unresolved V gene covers under half of the shortfall, and the cause of the remainder is unknown. The sample includes under 150,000 clones, with about 79% observed a single time. The biggest ten clones account for 2% to 3% of the sample. Sequencing was carried out using PBMCs. The receptors originated from a male donor in good health and CMV-seronegative.

The V and J genes are TRBV18 and TRBJ2-1, with 8 bases lining up with TRBD1. The CDR3 runs 17 residues. Trimming at V came to 3 bases and at J to 6 bases, leaving 13 bases not matched to a gene. The germline V gene encodes CDR1 KGHSH and CDR2 LQKENI. The CDR3 DNA reads as TGTGCCAGCTCACCGTACACCGGGACAGGTATCGGCAATGAGCAGTTCTTC. Amino acids: CASSPYTGTGIGNEQFF.

The table lists this clone with a count of one. V gene TRBV10-3 combines with J gene TRBJ1-3; D remains ambiguous. Germline CDR1 and CDR2: ENHRY and SYGVKD. Trimming shortened V by 3 bases and J by 0 bases, and 9 bases separated the two germline ends. The CDR3 covers 15 residues. CDR3 amino acids: CAISDWRSSGNTIYF. The CDR3 DNA reads as TGTGCCATCAGTGATTGGCGGAGCTCTGGAAACACCATATATTTT.

The chain couples TRBV6-5 to TRBJ2-4; perhaps TRBD2 as D (5 bases). The germline CDR1 and CDR2 sequences are MNHEY and SVGAGI. Trimming removed 5 bases at V and 6 bases at J, with 17 bases between. This CDR3 contains 15 residues. The CDR3 DNA reads TGTGCCAGCAGTCCTCGGACTTCCTCAGGAAACATTCAGTACTTC. This gives the protein CASSPRTSSGNIQYF.

This clone appeared once. V is TRBV9 and J is TRBJ2-1, with D perhaps TRBD2 (5 bases). Germline assignment: CDR1 SGDLS and CDR2 YYNGEE. The CDR3 runs 15 residues. V lost 0 bases to trimming and J lost 6 bases, with 13 bases between them. CDR3 in amino acids: CASSVGLSAGNEQFF. The CDR3 nucleotides are TGTGCCAGCAGCGTAGGTCTATCGGCGGGCAATGAGCAGTTCTTC.

The V gene is TRBV19, the J gene TRBJ2-4, with D possibly TRBD1 on 6 matching bases. Trimming shortened V by 6 bases and J by 3 bases, and 18 bases separated the two germline ends. Germline V gene data show CDR1 as LNHDA and CDR2 as SQIVND (reference sequence). The CDR3 is 16 residues long. The CDR3 nucleotides read TGTGCCAGTAGCCTACAGGGTGGGTTGGGCAAAAACATTCAGTACTTC. It translates to CASSLQGGLGKNIQYF.

This chain joins TRBV5-1 and TRBJ2-7, with no clear D. The length of the CDR3 is 14 residues. Germline loops: CDR1 SGHRS, CDR2 YFSETQ. Trimming removed 0 bases at V and 2 bases at J, with 9 bases between. The CDR3 is CASSLVPGPYEQYF. As DNA, the CDR3 is TGCGCCAGCAGCTTGGTTCCTGGCCCCTACGAGCAGTACTTC.

In its sample, this clone was seen a few times. The CDR3 DNA sequence: TGTGCCAGCAGCGACGCCGGGACTAGCTTGTTCTTC. This translates into CASSDAGTSLFF. The chain recombines TRBV7-2 with TRBJ2-1; TRBD2 matches at 9 bases. CDR3 length: 12 residues. The V and J ends lost 5 bases and 15 bases, in that order; junction bases with no gene match: 8. Germline lookup yields CDR1 SGHTA and CDR2 FQGNSA.

V usage is TRBV28 and J usage is TRBJ2-7; 7 nucleotides agree with TRBD2. The germline V gene has CDR1 MDHEN and CDR2 SYDVKM. V lost 3 bases to trimming and J lost 5 bases; unmatched junction nucleotides: 7. There are 14 residues in the CDR3. CDR3 loop: CASSFGGEGHEQYF. The DNA of the CDR3 is TGTGCCAGCAGTTTTGGGGGGGAAGGCCACGAGCAGTACTTC.

This clone was counted only a few times. The chain links TRBV6-5 to TRBJ1-1; the match to TRBD1 covers 7 bases. This CDR3 region has 13 residues. From germline, CDR1 is MNHEY and CDR2 SVGAGI. The ends lost 3 bases at V and 5 bases at J; junction bases unmatched: 3. The CDR3 DNA is TGTGCCAGCAGTTATATACAGGGGACTGAAGCTTTCTTT. Translated: CASSYIQGTEAFF.

V and J are TRBV7-9 and TRBJ2-3; 9 nucleotides line up with TRBD1. Germline V CDR1 and CDR2: SEHNR, FQNEAQ (reference sequence). V lost 5 bases and J lost 8; bases outside the gene matches: 11. The CDR3 is 15 residues long. The CDR3 DNA is TGTGCCAGCAGCCGAATCACAGGGGGCATGTCTACGCAGTATTTT. This gives the protein CASSRITGGMSTQYF.

The chain recombines TRBV27 with TRBJ2-3; a weak D match, TRBD1 (6 bases). The CDR3 has 17 amino acids. V lost 5 bases, J lost 2 bases, and 20 bases lay in between. Per the germline V gene, CDR1 is MNHEY and CDR2 is SMNVEV (reference sequence). In DNA, the CDR3 is TGTGCCAGCAGTCCCGTGGGGGCGGTACAATTCACAGATACGCAGTATTTT. This translates into CASSPVGAVQFTDTQYF.

The V call is TRBV4-1, the J call TRBJ1-1; D ambiguous. V lost 5 bases and J 1 base, leaving 14 bases between the germline ends. The CDR3 is made up of 15 amino acids. The V gene's germline CDR1 is MGHRA and CDR2 YSYEKL. The CDR3 protein is CASSVYKRANTEAFF. CDR3 bases: TGCGCCAGCAGCGTTTACAAGCGGGCGAACACTGAAGCTTTCTTT.